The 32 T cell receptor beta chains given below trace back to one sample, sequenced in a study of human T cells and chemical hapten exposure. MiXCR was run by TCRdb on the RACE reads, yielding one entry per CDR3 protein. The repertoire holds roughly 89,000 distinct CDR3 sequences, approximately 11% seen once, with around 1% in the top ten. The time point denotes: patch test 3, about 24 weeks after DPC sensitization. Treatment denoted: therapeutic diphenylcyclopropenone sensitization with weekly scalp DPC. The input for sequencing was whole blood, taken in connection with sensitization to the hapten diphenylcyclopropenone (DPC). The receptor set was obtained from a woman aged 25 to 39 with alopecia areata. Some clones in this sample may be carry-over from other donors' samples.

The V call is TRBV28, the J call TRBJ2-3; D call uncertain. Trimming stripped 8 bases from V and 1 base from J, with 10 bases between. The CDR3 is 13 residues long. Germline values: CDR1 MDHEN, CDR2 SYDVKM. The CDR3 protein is CASYTMGTDTQYF. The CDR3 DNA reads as TGTGCCAGCTATACCATGGGCACAGATACGCAGTATTTT.

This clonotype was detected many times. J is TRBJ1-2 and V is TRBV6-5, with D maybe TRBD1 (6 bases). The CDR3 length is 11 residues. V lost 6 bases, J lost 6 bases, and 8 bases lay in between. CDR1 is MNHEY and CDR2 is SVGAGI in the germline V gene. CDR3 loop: CASRNRDGYTF. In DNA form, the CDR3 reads TGTGCCAGCAGGAACAGGGATGGCTACACCTTC.

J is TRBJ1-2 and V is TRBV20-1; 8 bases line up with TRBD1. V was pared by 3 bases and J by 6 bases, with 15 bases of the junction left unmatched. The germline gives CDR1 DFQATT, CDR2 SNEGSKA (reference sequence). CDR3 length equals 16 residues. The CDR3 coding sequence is TGCAGTGCTAGGGATTGGACAGGGATGGATAAAGATGGCTACACCTTC. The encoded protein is CSARDWTGMDKDGYTF.

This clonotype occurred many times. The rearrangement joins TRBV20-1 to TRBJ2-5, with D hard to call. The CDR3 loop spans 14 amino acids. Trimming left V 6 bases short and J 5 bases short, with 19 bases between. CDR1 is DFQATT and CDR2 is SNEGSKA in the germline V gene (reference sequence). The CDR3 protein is CSARRVDVGETQYF. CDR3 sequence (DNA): TGCAGTGCCCGCCGAGTTGACGTCGGGGAGACCCAGTACTTC.

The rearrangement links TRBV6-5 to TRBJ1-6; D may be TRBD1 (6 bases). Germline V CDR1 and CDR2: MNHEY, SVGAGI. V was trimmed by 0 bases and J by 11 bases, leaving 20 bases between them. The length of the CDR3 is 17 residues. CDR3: CASSYSVQQGLFTPLHF. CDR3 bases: TGTGCCAGCAGTTACTCGGTACAACAGGGTTTGTTTACACCCCTCCACTTT.

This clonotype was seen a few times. CDR3: CAWSVQGETEAFF. The DNA for the CDR3 is TGTGCCTGGAGTGTCCAGGGGGAAACTGAAGCTTTCTTT. This rearrangement joins TRBV30 to TRBJ1-1; 7 positions agree with TRBD1. Germline-derived CDR1 and CDR2 are GTSNPN and SVGIG (reference sequence). Trimming at V came to 0 bases and at J to 5 bases, leaving 3 bases not matched to a gene. This CDR3 has 13 amino acids.

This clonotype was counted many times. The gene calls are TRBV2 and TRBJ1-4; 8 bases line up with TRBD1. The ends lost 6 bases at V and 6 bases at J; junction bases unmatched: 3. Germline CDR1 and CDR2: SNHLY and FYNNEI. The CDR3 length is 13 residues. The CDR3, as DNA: TGTGCCAGCAGCCGGGGACAGGATGAAAAACTGTTTTTT. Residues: CASSRGQDEKLFF.

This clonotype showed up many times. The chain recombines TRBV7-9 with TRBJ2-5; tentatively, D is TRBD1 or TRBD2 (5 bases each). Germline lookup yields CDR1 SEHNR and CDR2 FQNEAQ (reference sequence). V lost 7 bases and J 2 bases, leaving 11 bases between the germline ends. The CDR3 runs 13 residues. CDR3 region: CASNRDGQETQYF. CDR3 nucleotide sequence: TGTGCCAGCAACCGGGACGGACAAGAGACCCAGTACTTC.

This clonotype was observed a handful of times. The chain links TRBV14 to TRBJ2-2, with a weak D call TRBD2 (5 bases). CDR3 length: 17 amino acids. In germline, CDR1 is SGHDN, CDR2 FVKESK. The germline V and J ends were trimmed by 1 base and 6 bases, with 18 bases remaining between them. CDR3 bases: TGTGCCAGCAGCCAAGCGCCACATTGGGAGAGGGCCGGGGAGCTGTTTTTT. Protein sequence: CASSQAPHWERAGELFF.

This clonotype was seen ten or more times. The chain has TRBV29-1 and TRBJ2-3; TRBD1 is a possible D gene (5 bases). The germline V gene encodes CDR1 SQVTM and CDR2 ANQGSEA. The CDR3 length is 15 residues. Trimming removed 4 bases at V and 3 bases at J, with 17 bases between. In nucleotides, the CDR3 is TGCAGCGTTGGCCTCGTAAGGGGTGCGACAGATACGCAGTATTTT. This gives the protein CSVGLVRGATDTQYF.

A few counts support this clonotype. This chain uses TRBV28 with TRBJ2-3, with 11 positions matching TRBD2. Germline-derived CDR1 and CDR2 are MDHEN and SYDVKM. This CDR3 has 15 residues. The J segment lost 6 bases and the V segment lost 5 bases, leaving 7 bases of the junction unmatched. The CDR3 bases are TGTGCCAGCAGTACACCTAGCGGGGGGTATGATACGCAGTATTTT. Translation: CASSTPSGGYDTQYF.

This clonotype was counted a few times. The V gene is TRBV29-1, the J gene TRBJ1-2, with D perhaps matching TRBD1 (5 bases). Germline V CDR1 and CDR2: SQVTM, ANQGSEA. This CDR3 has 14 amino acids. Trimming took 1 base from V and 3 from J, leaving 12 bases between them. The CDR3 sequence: CSVEGSGKDYGYTF. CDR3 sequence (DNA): TGCAGCGTTGAAGGATCAGGGAAAGACTATGGCTACACCTTC.

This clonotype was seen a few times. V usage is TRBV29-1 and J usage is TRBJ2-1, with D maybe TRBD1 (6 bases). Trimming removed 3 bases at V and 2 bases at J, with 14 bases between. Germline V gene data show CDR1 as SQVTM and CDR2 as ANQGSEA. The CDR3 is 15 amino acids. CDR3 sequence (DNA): TGCAGCGTTGAGGGGACACCCAGAACCTACAATGAGCAGTTCTTC. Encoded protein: CSVEGTPRTYNEQFF.

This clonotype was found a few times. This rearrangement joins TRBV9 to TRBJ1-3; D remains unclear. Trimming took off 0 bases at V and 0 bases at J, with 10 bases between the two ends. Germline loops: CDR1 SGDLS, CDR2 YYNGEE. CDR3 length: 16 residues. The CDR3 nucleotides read TGTGCCAGCAGCGTAGTAAGTCAAATCTCTGGAAACACCATATATTTT. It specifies CASSVVSQISGNTIYF.

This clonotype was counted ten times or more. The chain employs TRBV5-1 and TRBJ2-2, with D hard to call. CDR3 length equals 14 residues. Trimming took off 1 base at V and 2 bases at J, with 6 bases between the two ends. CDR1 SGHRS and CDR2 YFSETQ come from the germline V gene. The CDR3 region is CASSLNSNTGELFF. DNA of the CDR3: TGCGCCAGCAGCTTGAACAGCAACACCGGGGAGCTGTTTTTT.

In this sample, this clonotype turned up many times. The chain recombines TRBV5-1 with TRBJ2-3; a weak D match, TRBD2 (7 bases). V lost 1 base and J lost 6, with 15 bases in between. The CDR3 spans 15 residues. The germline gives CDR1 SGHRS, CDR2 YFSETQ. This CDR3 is CASSLLGGASDTQYF. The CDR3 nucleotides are TGCGCCAGCAGCTTGCTAGGGGGGGCTAGCGATACGCAGTATTTT.

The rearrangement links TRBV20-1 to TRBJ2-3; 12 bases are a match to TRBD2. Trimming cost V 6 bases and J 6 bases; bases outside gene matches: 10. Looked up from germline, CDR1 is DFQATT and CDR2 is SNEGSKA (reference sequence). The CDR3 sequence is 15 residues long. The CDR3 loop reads CSATSSGGAEDTQYF. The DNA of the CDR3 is TGCAGTGCGACCTCTAGCGGGGGGGCTGAGGATACGCAGTATTTT.

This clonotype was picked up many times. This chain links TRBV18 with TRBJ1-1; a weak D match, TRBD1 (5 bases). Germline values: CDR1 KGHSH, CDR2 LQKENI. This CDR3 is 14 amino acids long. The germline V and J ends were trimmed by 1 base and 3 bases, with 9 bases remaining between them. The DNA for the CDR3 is TGTGCCAGCTCACCACGGGGGTTGGACACTGAAGCTTTCTTT. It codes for CASSPRGLDTEAFF.

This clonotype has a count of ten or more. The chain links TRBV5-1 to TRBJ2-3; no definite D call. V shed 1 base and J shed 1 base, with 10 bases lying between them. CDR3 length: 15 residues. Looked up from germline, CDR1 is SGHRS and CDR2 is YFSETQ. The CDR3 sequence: CASSLTQARTDTQYF. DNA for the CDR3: TGCGCCAGCAGCTTGACTCAGGCGCGCACAGATACGCAGTATTTT.

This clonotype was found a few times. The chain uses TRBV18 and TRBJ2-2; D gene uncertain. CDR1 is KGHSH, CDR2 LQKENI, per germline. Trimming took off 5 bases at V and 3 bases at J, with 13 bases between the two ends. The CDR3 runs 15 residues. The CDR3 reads CASSSIESHTGELFF. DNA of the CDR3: TGTGCCAGCTCATCCATTGAGTCGCACACCGGGGAGCTGTTTTTT.

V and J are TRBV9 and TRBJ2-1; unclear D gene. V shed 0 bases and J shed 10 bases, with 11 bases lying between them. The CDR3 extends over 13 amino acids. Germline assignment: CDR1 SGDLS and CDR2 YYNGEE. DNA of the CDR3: TGTGCCAGCAGCGTAGGGCTAGTCGACGAGCAGTTCTTC. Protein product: CASSVGLVDEQFF.

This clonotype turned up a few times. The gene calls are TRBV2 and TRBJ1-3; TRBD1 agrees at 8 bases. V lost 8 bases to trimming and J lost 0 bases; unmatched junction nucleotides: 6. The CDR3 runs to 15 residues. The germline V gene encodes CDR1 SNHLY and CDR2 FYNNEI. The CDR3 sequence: CASGGQVSSGNTIYF. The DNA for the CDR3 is TGTGCCAGCGGGGGACAGGTCAGCTCTGGAAACACCATATATTTT.

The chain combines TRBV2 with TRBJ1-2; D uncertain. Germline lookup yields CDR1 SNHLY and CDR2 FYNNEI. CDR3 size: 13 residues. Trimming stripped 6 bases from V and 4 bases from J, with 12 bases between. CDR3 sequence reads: CASSGTATYGYTF. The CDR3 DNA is TGTGCCAGCAGCGGAACAGCCACCTATGGCTACACCTTC.

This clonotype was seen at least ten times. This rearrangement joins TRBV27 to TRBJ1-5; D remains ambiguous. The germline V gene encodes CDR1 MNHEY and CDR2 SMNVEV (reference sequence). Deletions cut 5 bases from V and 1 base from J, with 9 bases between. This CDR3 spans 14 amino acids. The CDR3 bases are TGTGCCAGCAGTACCCCCGGGAGCAATCAGCCCCAGCATTTT. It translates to CASSTPGSNQPQHF.

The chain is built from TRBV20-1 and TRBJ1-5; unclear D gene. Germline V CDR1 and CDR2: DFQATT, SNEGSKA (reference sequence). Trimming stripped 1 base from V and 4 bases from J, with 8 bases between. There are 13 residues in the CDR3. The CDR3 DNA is TGCAGTGCTAGAGTAATTGGAAATCAGCCCCAGCATTTT. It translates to CSARVIGNQPQHF.

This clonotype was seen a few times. The CDR3 here is CAKTRRPNPGYSNQPQHF. CDR3 coding DNA: TGTGCCAAGACCAGACGCCCCAATCCCGGTTATAGCAATCAGCCCCAGCATTTT. This chain joins TRBV6-2 or TRBV6-3 and TRBJ1-5; D is unresolved. The V gene lost 10 bases and the J gene lost 0 bases, with 25 bases spanning the gap. Germline V CDR1 and CDR2: MNHEY, SVGEGT. The CDR3 runs 18 residues.

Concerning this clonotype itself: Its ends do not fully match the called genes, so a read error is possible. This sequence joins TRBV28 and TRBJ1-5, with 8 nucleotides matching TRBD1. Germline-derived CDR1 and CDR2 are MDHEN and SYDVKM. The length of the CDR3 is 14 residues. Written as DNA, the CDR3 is TGTGCCAGCTATACAGGGGGTAGCAATCTGCCCCAGCATTTT. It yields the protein CASYTGGSNLPQHF.

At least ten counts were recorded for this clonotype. The CDR3 loop is CSAVRHTEAFF. CDR3 sequence (DNA): TGCAGTGCCGTACGGCACACTGAAGCTTTCTTT. V and J are TRBV20-1 and TRBJ1-1, with D unresolved. Trimming cost V 6 bases and J 3 bases, with 8 bases left between them. CDR1 and CDR2 (germline): DFQATT, SNEGSKA (reference sequence). The CDR3 extends over 11 amino acids.

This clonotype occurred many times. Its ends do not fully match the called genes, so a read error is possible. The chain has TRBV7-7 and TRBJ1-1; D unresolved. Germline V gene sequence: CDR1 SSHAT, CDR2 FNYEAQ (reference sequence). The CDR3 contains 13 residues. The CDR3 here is CASSETVNTEAFF. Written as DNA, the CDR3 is TGTGCTAGCAGCGAAACAGTGAACACTGAAGCTTTCTTT.

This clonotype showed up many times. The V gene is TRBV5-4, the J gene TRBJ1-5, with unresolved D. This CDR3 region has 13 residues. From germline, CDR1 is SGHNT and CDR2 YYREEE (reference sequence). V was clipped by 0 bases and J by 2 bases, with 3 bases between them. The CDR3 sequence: CASSLDGNQPQHF. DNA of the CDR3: TGTGCCAGCAGCTTGGATGGCAATCAGCCCCAGCATTTT.

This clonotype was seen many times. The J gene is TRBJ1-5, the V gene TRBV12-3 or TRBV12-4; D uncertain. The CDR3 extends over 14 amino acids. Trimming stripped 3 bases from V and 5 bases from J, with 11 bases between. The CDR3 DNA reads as TGTGCCAGCAGTTTGCAGGACGGCGATCAGCCCCAGCATTTT. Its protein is CASSLQDGDQPQHF.

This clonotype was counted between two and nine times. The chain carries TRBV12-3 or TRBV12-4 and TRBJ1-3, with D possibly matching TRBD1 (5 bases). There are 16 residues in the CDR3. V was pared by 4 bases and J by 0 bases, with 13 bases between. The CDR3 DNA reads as TGTGCCAGCAGTTGGGGACCTGCTAGCTCTGGAAACACCATATATTTT. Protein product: CASSWGPASSGNTIYF.